These T cell receptor beta chains were read from a single sample in a study of CD8+ T cells in alopecia areata. The protocol was immunoSEQ multiplex PCR, while the TCRdb copy is restricted to in-frame clones and leaves out a portion. Of roughly 110,000 clones listed, 84% are singletons. The starting material was CD8+ T cells sorted from blood, obtained at week 24, from a patient treated with tofacitinib. These receptors were obtained from a human donor with alopecia areata. CDR3s include the opening cysteine and the closing phenylalanine or tryptophan. D genes are given only for firm matches. Size is omitted from some rows. Given values are once, few, many or a class for expanded clones.

d_call | clone_size | j_call | v_call | cdr3_aa | cdr3_nt
. | . | TRBJ2-3 | TRBV2 | CASTALGGGVGADTQYF | TGTGCCAGCACCGCCTTGGGGGGGGGCGTCGGGGCAGATACGCAGTATTTT
. | . | TRBJ2-2 | TRBV7-8 | CASSLYGGQNTGELFF | TGTGCCAGCAGCTTGTACGGCGGGCAGAACACCGGGGAGCTGTTTTTT
TRBD2 | . | TRBJ2-7 | TRBV6-5 | CASSYGLAGAYEQYF | TGTGCCAGCAGTTATGGACTAGCGGGGGCCTACGAGCAGTACTTC
. | . | TRBJ2-7 | TRBV2 | CASSEALLMGHYEQYF | TGTGCCAGCAGTGAAGCGTTGCTAATGGGCCACTACGAGCAGTACTTC
. | once | TRBJ2-1 | TRBV7-2 | CASSPTGDYNEQFF | TGTGCCAGCAGCCCTACAGGAGATTACAATGAGCAGTTCTTC
TRBD1 | . | TRBJ1-1 | TRBV27 | CASSLQGANTEAFF | TGTGCCAGCAGTTTACAGGGGGCGAACACTGAAGCTTTCTTT
TRBD2 | . | TRBJ2-3 | TRBV7-6 | CASSPRTSGGTDTQYF | TGTGCCAGCAGCCCGCGGACTAGCGGGGGCACAGATACGCAGTATTTT
TRBD2 | . | TRBJ2-3 | TRBV27 | CASSLGVRGVTDTQYF | TGTGCCAGCAGTTTAGGAGTGCGGGGGGTCACAGATACGCAGTATTTT
. | . | TRBJ1-2 | TRBV5-1 | CASSLGRGLDYGYTF | TGCGCCAGCAGCTTGGGGCGGGGGCTGGACTATGGCTACACCTTC
. | few | TRBJ2-4 | TRBV29-1 | CSVEDMDIQYF | TGCAGCGTTGAAGATATGGACATTCAGTACTTC
. | . | TRBJ2-1 | TRBV7-9 | CASSRQFSAYNEQFF | TGTGCCAGCAGCCGCCAATTTAGCGCCTACAATGAGCAGTTCTTC
TRBD1 | . | TRBJ1-5 | TRBV7-2 | CASSLIQGSNQPQHF | TGTGCCAGCAGCTTAATACAGGGGAGCAATCAGCCCCAGCATTTT
TRBD2 | . | TRBJ2-1 | TRBV13 | CASSWAFSGGGDEQFF | TGTGCCAGCAGCTGGGCCTTCAGCGGGGGGGGTGATGAGCAGTTCTTC
TRBD2 | . | TRBJ2-3 | TRBV6-9 | CASSPPGGGGTDTQYF | TGTGCCAGCAGCCCTCCTGGCGGGGGAGGCACAGATACGCAGTATTTT
. | . | TRBJ2-7 | TRBV6-1 | CASSERSTTRLAAGEQYF | TGTGCCAGCAGTGAAAGGAGTACTACGCGGCTCGCGGCGGGCGAGCAGTACTTC
. | once | TRBJ1-4 | TRBV4-1 | CASSQGEKLFF | TGCGCCAGCAGCCAAGGAGAAAAACTGTTTTTT
. | medium-sized | TRBJ2-1 | TRBV6-4 | CASSEVAATYNEQFF | TGTGCCAGCAGTGAGGTGGCGGCGACCTACAATGAGCAGTTCTTC
TRBD1 | . | TRBJ1-2 | TRBV2 | CATSGTGDFNYGYTF | TGTGCCACCTCCGGGACAGGGGATTTCAACTATGGCTACACCTTC
. | once | TRBJ2-1 | TRBV7-8 | CASSSGDSYNEQFF | TGTGCCAGCAGCTCAGGGGATTCCTACAATGAGCAGTTCTTC
TRBD1 | . | TRBJ2-1 | TRBV5-1 | CASSLEWTGRDEQFF | TGCGCCAGCAGCTTGGAATGGACAGGACGCGATGAGCAGTTCTTC
. | . | TRBJ2-2 | TRBV4-1 | CASSPQGGSNTGELFF | TGCGCCAGCAGCCCCCAGGGGGGGTCGAACACCGGGGAGCTGTTTTTT
. | . | TRBJ1-1 | TRBV5-1 | CASSLRARREGTEAFF | TGCGCCAGCAGCTTGCGGGCACGCCGGGAGGGCACTGAAGCTTTCTTT
. | . | TRBJ1-1 | TRBV7-2 | CASSRSPRAPLGTEAFF | TGTGCCAGCAGCCGAAGCCCCAGGGCGCCCTTAGGCACTGAAGCTTTCTTT